Detailed here is one TCR beta chain. The data were taken from a study of blood T cell repertoires in COVID-19. Turning to the study itself: Nucleic acid was either cDNA or gDNA, and it came from T cells, B-cell-depleted T cells, or PBMCs.

The protocol was immunoSEQ multiplex PCR, while the TCRdb copy is restricted to in-frame clones and leaves out a portion. The data contain roughly 390,000 clones, roughly 86% of them singletons. The CDR3 is 13 residues long. The V gene lost 8 bases and the J gene lost 4 bases, with 11 bases spanning the gap. Sequenced sample: peripheral blood. V is TRBV23-1 and J is TRBJ1-4, with a tentative D call TRBD1 (5 bases). TRBV23-1 is noted as an ORF with a role that remains uncertain. The sequence came from a woman between 25 and 40 years old with COVID-19, enrolled during active disease. The DNA for the CDR3 is TGCGCCAGCCTCTTCAGGGATAATGAAAAACTGTTTTTT. The encoded protein is CASLFRDNEKLFF.